The source of this T cell receptor beta chain is a study of cytomegalovirus exposure and HLA in healthy donors. Comments on this clone: Its antigen is not identified.

TCRdb's table, derived via immunoSEQ multiplex PCR, lists solely in-frame clones and lacks some. This table has 150,000 to 200,000 clones, around 86% appearing once. Study-level findings and limits: Associated with cytomegalovirus, according to the listing, were 150 to 200 TCR beta chains.

The receptor's source is a man aged 25-40 years in good health and CMV-seropositive. Sequencing was done on a sample of PBMCs.

CDR3 sequence reads: CSVTRGRDFHNEQFF. CDR3 DNA: TGCAGCGTTACCAGGGGCCGGGACTTTCACAATGAGCAGTTCTTC. V and J are TRBV29-1 and TRBJ2-1; D could derive from TRBD1 or TRBD2 (6 bases each). CDR1 and CDR2 (germline): SQVTM, ANQGSEA. The V end lost 5 bases, the J end lost 5 bases, and 19 bases lay between the germline ends. The CDR3 sequence is 15 residues long.